The 29 T cell receptor beta chains in this list originate from one sample, sequenced in a study of metastatic and nonmetastatic thyroid tumors. Thyroid surgery was performed in patients who had received no treatment beforehand. Using MiXCR, TCRdb re-called clones from the PCR reads. The sample contains around 16,000 clones, 20% to 30% of which appear only once. Sequences were obtained from blood. Every receptor here comes from a male donor with papillary thyroid cancer or a benign thyroid nodule (not recorded which). Some clones in this sample may be carry-over from other donors' samples.

By sample share, this clone is medium-sized. In DNA form, the CDR3 reads TGTGCCAGCAGCTCCGGGATTTCGACCTACAATGAGCAGTTCTTC. Encoded protein: CASSSGISTYNEQFF. The rearrangement uses TRBV27 and TRBJ2-1; D is perhaps TRBD2 (5 bases). The germline CDR1 and CDR2 sequences are MNHEY and SMNVEV (reference sequence). The CDR3 runs to 15 residues. With 6 bases removed from V and 2 bases from J, the gap between germline ends came to 14 bases.

Turning to this clone: The sample holds other DNA sequences that translate to the same CDR3. J is TRBJ2-1 and V is TRBV9; the match to TRBD2 covers 8 bases. Germline V CDR1 and CDR2: SGDLS, YYNGEE. This CDR3 is built from 15 residues. J was trimmed by 7 bases and V by 1 base; bases with no gene match: 7. The CDR3: CASSVYAGGPNEQFF. The CDR3 DNA is TGTGCCAGCAGCGTATATGCGGGGGGACCAAATGAGCAGTTCTTC. The full variable domain, with the rest looked up from reference TRBV9 and TRBJ2-1, is DSGVTQTPKHLITATGQRVTLRCSPRSGDLSVYWYQQSLDQGLQFLIQYYNGEERAKGNILERFSAQQFPDLHSELNLSSLELGDSALYFCASSVYAGGPNEQFFGPGTRLTVL.

This clone was recorded at least ten times. Distinct nucleotide sequences in the sample also encode this CDR3. The gene calls are TRBV7-2 and TRBJ2-7; D unclear. CDR1 is SGHTA and CDR2 is FQGNSA in the germline V gene. This CDR3 is 13 amino acids long. The V end was cut by 4 bases, the J end by 8 bases, with 15 bases between. In nucleotides, the CDR3 is TGTGCCAGCAGCTCAACCCCGGGTGGTAAGCAGTACTTC. Amino acid sequence: CASSSTPGGKQYF.

The chain has TRBV30 and TRBJ2-7, with D possibly being TRBD1 (5 bases). The V gene's germline CDR1 is GTSNPN and CDR2 SVGIG (reference sequence). V was trimmed by 2 bases and J by 0 bases, leaving 8 bases between them. The CDR3 consists of 13 residues. CDR3 region: CAWSKGHSYEQYF. The DNA of the CDR3 is TGTGCCTGGAGTAAAGGACACTCCTACGAGCAGTACTTC.

This clone was counted at least ten times. The V call is TRBV14, the J call TRBJ1-6; D not certain. The length of the CDR3 is 13 residues. Trimming took off 1 base at V and 6 bases at J, with 4 bases between the two ends. Germline V gene sequence: CDR1 SGHDN, CDR2 FVKESK. This CDR3 is CASSQALNSPLHF. The DNA for the CDR3 is TGTGCCAGCAGCCAAGCTCTTAATTCACCCCTCCACTTT.

At least ten counts were recorded for this clone. V is TRBV19 and J is TRBJ1-3, with 7 nucleotides matching TRBD1. V lost 5 bases and J lost 4; bases outside the gene matches: 11. Germline V lookup: CDR1 LNHDA, CDR2 SQIVND (reference sequence). The CDR3 is 16 residues long. This CDR3 reads CASSRDSAVRGNTIYF. The CDR3 DNA follows: TGTGCCAGTAGTCGGGACAGCGCTGTGAGAGGAAACACCATATATTTT.

CDR3 in DNA: TGCAGTGCTCGAGGGACTAGCTCCTACGAGCAGTACTTC. As protein: CSARGTSSYEQYF. The chain combines TRBV20-1 with TRBJ2-7; 8 bases map to TRBD2. This CDR3 has 13 amino acids. Trimming removed 5 bases from V and 0 bases from J; junction bases left unmatched: 3. Germline values: CDR1 DFQATT, CDR2 SNEGSKA (reference sequence).

This clone was counted ten times or more. V gene TRBV12-3 or TRBV12-4 combines with J gene TRBJ1-1; unclear D gene. CDR3 size: 11 residues. V lost 4 bases to trimming and J lost 9 bases, with 9 bases between them. The CDR3 region is CASSSQRKAFF. CDR3 coding DNA: TGTGCCAGCAGTTCACAGAGAAAAGCTTTCTTT.

This clone was counted at least ten times. The chain couples TRBV19 to TRBJ1-5, with a weak D call TRBD1 (6 bases). Trimming left V 6 bases short and J 4 bases short, with 19 bases between. CDR3 length: 16 amino acids. CDR1 LNHDA and CDR2 SQIVND come from the germline V gene (reference sequence). CDR3 sequence (DNA): TGTGCCAGTAGCACCATAACAGGGTTTAGTAATCAGCCCCAGCATTTT. Encoded protein: CASSTITGFSNQPQHF.

The chain couples TRBV6-1 to TRBJ1-1; D ambiguous. With 8 bases removed from V and 0 bases from J, the gap between germline ends came to 13 bases. Germline loops: CDR1 MNHNS, CDR2 SASEGT. The CDR3 sequence is 14 residues long. The CDR3 region is CASRLRLMNTEAFF. In DNA, the CDR3 is TGTGCCAGCCGGCTTCGGCTGATGAACACTGAAGCTTTCTTT.

Of note for this clone: Relative to the germline gene, one junction end is altered; a read error may explain this. The chain has TRBV2 and TRBJ2-7; possible D gene TRBD1, 7 bases. The length of the CDR3 is 14 residues. Germline values: CDR1 SNHLY, CDR2 FYNNEI. The DNA of the CDR3 is TGTGCCAGCAGCGAAGACAGGGACTCCTACTATCGGTACTTC. This translates into CASSEDRDSYYRYF. The complete variable domain, with remaining parts taken from reference TRBV2 and TRBJ2-7, reads EPEVTQTPSHQVTQMGQEVILRCVPISNHLYFYWYRQILGQKVEFLVSFYNNEISEKSEIFDDQFSVERPDGSNFTLKIRSTKLEDSAMYFCASSEDRDSYYRYFGPGTRLTVT.

This clone was recorded many times. The conserved phenylalanine or tryptophan is not found at the CDR3 terminus, so this likely reflects a read error. In nucleotides, the CDR3 is TGCAGTGCTAGAGTCTTTGCAGGGATGAACACTGAAGCTTTCCTT. Amino acids: CSARVFAGMNTEAFL. The chain employs TRBV20-1 and TRBJ1-1, with D possibly TRBD1 on 5 matching bases. V dropped 1 base and J dropped 0 bases, with 12 bases sitting between them. The CDR3 covers 15 residues. Germline assignment: CDR1 DFQATT and CDR2 SNEGSKA (reference sequence).

Ten or more counts support this clone. The CDR3 is CASSNAQVYGYTF. In DNA form, the CDR3 reads TGTGCCAGCAGTAATGCGCAGGTCTATGGCTACACCTTC. The chain links TRBV28 to TRBJ1-2; D gene uncertain. V lost 5 bases, J lost 4 bases, and 11 bases lay in between. The CDR3 length is 13 residues. Germline lookup yields CDR1 MDHEN and CDR2 SYDVKM.

This clone occurred many times. Possible read error: a much larger clone is one base away. The CDR3 region is CAGRPGQGHVQPQHF. The CDR3 DNA follows: TGTGCCGGCAGACCGGGACAGGGCCACGTACAGCCCCAGCATTTT. The chain joins TRBV6-1 to TRBJ1-5; the match to TRBD1 covers 9 bases. Germline assignment: CDR1 MNHNS and CDR2 SASEGT. This CDR3 spans 15 amino acids.

This clone was picked up a small number of times. The V gene is TRBV27, the J gene TRBJ2-5, with 11 nucleotides matching TRBD2. After removal of 5 bases from V and 0 bases from J, the junction contained 11 bases not matched to a gene. Germline V CDR1 and CDR2: MNHEY, SMNVEV (reference sequence). The CDR3 totals 18 residues. CDR3 loop: CASSQALAGVGYQETQYF. The CDR3 DNA reads as TGTGCCAGCAGTCAAGCACTAGCGGGAGTCGGGTACCAAGAGACCCAGTACTTC.

This clone was seen a few times. The chain is built from TRBV5-6 and TRBJ2-3, with 13 bases aligning to TRBD2. With V trimmed by 2 bases and J by 6 bases, 6 bases remained unmatched. CDR3 length: 16 residues. Per germline, CDR1 SGHDT and CDR2 YYEEEE. The CDR3 region is CASSFQTSGGRDTQYF. Here the CDR3 DNA reads TGTGCCAGCAGCTTCCAGACTAGCGGGGGGAGGGATACGCAGTATTTT.

V usage is TRBV5-1 and J usage is TRBJ2-7; 7 bases match TRBD1. CDR1 and CDR2 from the germline V gene are SGHRS and YFSETQ. The CDR3 is 14 residues long. Trimming took 4 bases from V and 2 from J; bases not matched to a gene: 6. CDR3 nucleotide sequence: TGCGCCAGCAGCGTCTCACAGGGGACCTACGAGCAGTACTTC. Its protein product is CASSVSQGTYEQYF.

As concerns this clone: A read error may produce the germline difference seen at one junction end. The rearrangement links TRBV19 to TRBJ2-5, with D tentatively TRBD1 or TRBD2 (6 bases each). CDR1 and CDR2 (germline): LNHDA, SQIVND (reference sequence). CDR3 size: 17 residues. The CDR3, as DNA: TGTGCCATTAGTGTCCACTATGGGGGGCTCGAAGAAGAGACCCAGTACTTC. Translated, it gives CAISVHYGGLEEETQYF.

With regard to this clone: The conserved final phenylalanine or tryptophan is absent from the CDR3, which likely points to a read error. This chain uses TRBV6-2 or TRBV6-3 with TRBJ1-5; D perhaps matches TRBD1 (5 bases). Germline-derived CDR1 and CDR2 are MNHEY and SVGEGT. The CDR3 consists of 14 residues. CDR3 amino acids: CGCSYSGQDQPQHL. In DNA, the CDR3 is TGTGGCTGCAGTTACTCTGGACAAGATCAGCCCCAGCATTTA.

This clone is medium-sized. CDR3 in amino acids: CASLLEGPYNEQFF. The CDR3 DNA reads as TGTGCCAGCCTCTTGGAGGGCCCCTACAATGAGCAGTTCTTC. The V gene is TRBV6-1, the J gene TRBJ2-1; TRBD2 might be the D (6 bases). This CDR3 is 14 amino acids long. Trimming stripped 8 bases from V and 2 bases from J, with 13 bases between. Germline V gene data show CDR1 as MNHNS and CDR2 as SASEGT.

This chain connects TRBV28 to TRBJ1-1; D gene uncertain. V lost 4 bases and J 3 bases, leaving 3 bases between the germline ends. The CDR3 has 11 amino acids. Germline-derived CDR1 and CDR2 are MDHEN and SYDVKM. The CDR3 loop is CASSSDTEAFF. CDR3 DNA sequence: TGTGCCAGCAGTTCTGACACTGAAGCTTTCTTT.

This clone was observed at least ten times. This sequence joins TRBV7-2 and TRBJ2-3, with D perhaps assigned TRBD1 or TRBD2 (5 bases each). The CDR3 runs 15 residues. Germline V gives CDR1 SGHTA, CDR2 FQGNSA. Trimming stripped 2 bases from V and 2 bases from J, with 11 bases between. The CDR3: CASSLLGDNTDTQYF. The CDR3 DNA is TGTGCCAGCAGCTTATTGGGGGATAACACAGATACGCAGTATTTT.

By sample fraction, this clone is medium-sized. V gene TRBV12-3 or TRBV12-4 combines with J gene TRBJ2-7; perhaps TRBD1 as D (5 bases). The CDR3 has 13 amino acids. V lost 3 bases, J lost 5 bases, and 11 bases lay in between. The CDR3 reads CASSFQGFDEQYF. For the CDR3, the DNA is TGTGCCAGCAGTTTTCAGGGATTCGACGAGCAGTACTTC.

This clone was counted a few times. The CDR3 nucleotides are TGTGCCAGCAGTGAAGCCGTACAAGAGACCCAGTACTTC. It is translated as CASSEAVQETQYF. The chain couples TRBV2 to TRBJ2-5; D unresolved. The CDR3 length is 13 residues. CDR1 and CDR2 (germline): SNHLY, FYNNEI. Trimming stripped 0 bases from V and 2 bases from J, with 4 bases between.

This clone is classed as medium-sized. The chain has TRBV5-1 and TRBJ1-1, with D unclear. CDR1 is SGHRS and CDR2 is YFSETQ in the germline V gene. The CDR3 loop spans 15 amino acids. Trimming left V 2 bases short and J 0 bases short, with 11 bases between. The CDR3 loop is CASSFSVQMNTEAFF. The DNA for the CDR3 is TGCGCCAGCAGCTTCTCGGTCCAAATGAACACTGAAGCTTTCTTT.

This clone has only a few counts. This sequence joins TRBV6-1 and TRBJ2-7; no firm D call. Trimming shortened V by 7 bases and J by 7 bases, and 14 bases separated the two germline ends. Germline V gene sequence: CDR1 MNHNS, CDR2 SASEGT. The CDR3 loop spans 12 amino acids. The CDR3 loop is CASKAQSREQYF. CDR3 sequence (DNA): TGTGCCAGCAAAGCGCAATCGAGGGAGCAGTACTTC.

The chain employs TRBV11-1 and TRBJ2-7; TRBD2 is a possible D gene (6 bases). The ends were cut back, 4 bases at V and 0 bases at J, with 16 bases in the middle. CDR3 size: 16 residues. Germline loops: CDR1 SGHAT, CDR2 FQDESV (reference sequence). The CDR3 is CASSSTLAINSYEQYF. The CDR3 DNA reads as TGTGCCAGCAGCTCGACCCTAGCGATTAACTCCTACGAGCAGTACTTC.

This clone has only one observation. The chain employs TRBV7-2 and TRBJ2-1; D is undetermined. CDR1 is SGHTA, CDR2 FQGNSA, per germline. V was trimmed by 5 bases and J by 5 bases, leaving 13 bases between them. CDR3 size: 14 residues. In nucleotides, the CDR3 is TGTGCCAGCAGCCTGGGAAATCCCAACAATGAGCAGTTCTTC. It specifies CASSLGNPNNEQFF.

CDR3 sequence: CASSLEAFYNEQFF. The CDR3 DNA is TGCGCCAGCAGCTTGGAGGCTTTCTACAATGAGCAGTTCTTC. The chain links TRBV5-1 to TRBJ2-1, with D unresolved. This CDR3 spans 14 amino acids. The V gene lost 0 bases and the J gene lost 3 bases, with 7 bases spanning the gap. The germline gives CDR1 SGHRS, CDR2 YFSETQ.